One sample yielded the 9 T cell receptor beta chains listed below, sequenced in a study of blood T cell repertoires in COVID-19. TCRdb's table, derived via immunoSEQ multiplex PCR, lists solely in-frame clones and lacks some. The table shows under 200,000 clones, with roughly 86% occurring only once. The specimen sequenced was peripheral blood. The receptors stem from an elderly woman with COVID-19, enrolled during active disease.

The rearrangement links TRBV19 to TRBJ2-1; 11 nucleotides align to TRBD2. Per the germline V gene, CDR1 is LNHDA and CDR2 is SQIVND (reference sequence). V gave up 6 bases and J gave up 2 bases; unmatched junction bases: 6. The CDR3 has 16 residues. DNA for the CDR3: TGTGCCAGTAGAAGACTAGCGGGGCGCCCCTACAATGAGCAGTTCTTC. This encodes CASRRLAGRPYNEQFF.

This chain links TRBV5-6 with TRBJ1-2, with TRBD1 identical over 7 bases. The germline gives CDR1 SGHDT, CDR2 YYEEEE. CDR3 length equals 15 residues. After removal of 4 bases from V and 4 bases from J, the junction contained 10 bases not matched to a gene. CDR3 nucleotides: TGTGCCAGCAGCGTACCGGGACAGCTCCCCTATGGCTACACCTTC. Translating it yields CASSVPGQLPYGYTF.

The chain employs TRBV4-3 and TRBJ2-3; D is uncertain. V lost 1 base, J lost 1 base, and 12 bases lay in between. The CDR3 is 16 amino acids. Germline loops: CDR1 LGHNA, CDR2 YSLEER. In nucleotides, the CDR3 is TGCGCCAGCAGCCAAGGAGTGCCGGGTGGCACAGATACGCAGTATTTT. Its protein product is CASSQGVPGGTDTQYF.

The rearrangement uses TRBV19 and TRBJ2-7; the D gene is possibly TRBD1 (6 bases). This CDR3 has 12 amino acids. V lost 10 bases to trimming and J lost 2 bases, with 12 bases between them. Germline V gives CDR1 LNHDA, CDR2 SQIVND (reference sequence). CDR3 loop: CATTGSTYEQYF. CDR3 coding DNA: TGTGCCACCACAGGGTCAACCTACGAGCAGTACTTC.

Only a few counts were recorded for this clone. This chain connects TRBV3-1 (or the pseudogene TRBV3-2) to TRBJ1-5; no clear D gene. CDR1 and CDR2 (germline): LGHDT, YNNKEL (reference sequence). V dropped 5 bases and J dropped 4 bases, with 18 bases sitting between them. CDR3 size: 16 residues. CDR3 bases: TGTGCCAGCAGCGCACTAAACTCGAGTAAGAATCAGCCCCAGCATTTT. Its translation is CASSALNSSKNQPQHF.

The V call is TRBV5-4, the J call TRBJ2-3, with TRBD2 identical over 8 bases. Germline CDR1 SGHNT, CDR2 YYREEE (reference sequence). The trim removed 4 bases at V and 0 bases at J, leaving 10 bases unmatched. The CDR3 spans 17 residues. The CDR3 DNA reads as TGTGCCAGCAGCCCTCGGACTAGCAGCGGGAGCACAGATACGCAGTATTTT. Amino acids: CASSPRTSSGSTDTQYF.

The CDR3 sequence: CASSFASGDRLTDTQYF. CDR3 coding DNA: TGTGCCAGCAGCTTCGCTTCGGGGGACAGGTTGACAGATACGCAGTATTTT. The chain links TRBV7-9 to TRBJ2-3; 8 bases fit TRBD1. The trim removed 3 bases at V and 3 bases at J, leaving 11 bases unmatched. The CDR3 has 17 residues. In germline, CDR1 is SEHNR, CDR2 FQNEAQ (reference sequence).

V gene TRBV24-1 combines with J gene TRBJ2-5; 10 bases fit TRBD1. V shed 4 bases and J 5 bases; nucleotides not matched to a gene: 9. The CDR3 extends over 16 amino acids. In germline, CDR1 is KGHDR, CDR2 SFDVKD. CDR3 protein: CATSEAGTGARETQYF. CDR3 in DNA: TGTGCCACCAGTGAGGCCGGGACAGGGGCTCGGGAGACCCAGTACTTC.

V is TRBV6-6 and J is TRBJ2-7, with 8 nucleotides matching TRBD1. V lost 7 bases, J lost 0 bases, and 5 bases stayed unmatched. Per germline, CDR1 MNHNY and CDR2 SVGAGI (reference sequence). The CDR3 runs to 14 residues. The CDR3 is CASTRTGTSYEQYF. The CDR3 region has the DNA TGTGCCAGCACCCGGACAGGGACCTCCTACGAGCAGTACTTC.